This entry lists 26 T cell receptor beta chains sequenced from one sample in a study of cytomegalovirus exposure and HLA in healthy donors. 13 Jbeta primers and 60 Vbeta primers were used for the PCR. This table comes from immunoSEQ multiplex PCR, and its TCRdb copy is limited to in-frame clones, with some not included. The data show tens of thousands of clones, 78% seen once. Sequences were obtained from PBMCs. The receptors stem from a female donor in good health and CMV-seronegative.

The chain carries TRBV4-3 and TRBJ2-7, with D maybe TRBD2 (5 bases). Looked up from germline, CDR1 is LGHNA and CDR2 is YSLEER. V gave up 2 bases and J gave up 0 bases, with 14 bases separating them. The CDR3 extends over 16 amino acids. CDR3 DNA sequence: TGCGCCAGCAGCCAACATCAGACGGGAAACTCCTACGAGCAGTACTTC. Protein sequence: CASSQHQTGNSYEQYF.

CDR3 residues: CASSLGQGKETQYF. CDR3 in DNA: TGTGCCAGCAGCTTAGGACAGGGTAAAGAGACCCAGTACTTC. The gene calls are TRBV7-6 and TRBJ2-5, with 7 bases that match TRBD1. The germline CDR1 and CDR2 sequences are SGHVS and FNYEAQ. The V and J ends lost 1 base and 3 bases, in that order; junction bases with no gene match: 2. The CDR3 extends over 14 amino acids.

The rearrangement links TRBV5-1 to TRBJ2-3; 9 nucleotides agree with TRBD1. V gave up 3 bases and J gave up 4 bases; unmatched junction bases: 9. CDR3 length equals 16 residues. The germline CDR1 and CDR2 sequences are SGHRS and YFSETQ. CDR3 protein: CASSSPRTGVADTQYF. CDR3 sequence (DNA): TGCGCCAGCAGCTCCCCCCGGACAGGGGTCGCAGATACGCAGTATTTT.

The chain couples TRBV29-1 to TRBJ1-2; TRBD1 is a possible D gene (5 bases). The CDR3 has 10 amino acids. Trimming stripped 3 bases from V and 12 bases from J, with 11 bases between. Germline CDR1 SQVTM, CDR2 ANQGSEA. Written as DNA, the CDR3 is TGCAGCGTTGAGGGGGGGGAACACACCTTC. The encoded protein is CSVEGGEHTF.

The rearrangement links TRBV7-2 to TRBJ2-5; 8 bases match TRBD2. The trim removed 3 bases at V and 4 bases at J, leaving 10 bases unmatched. The CDR3 spans 16 residues. Germline V gene data show CDR1 as SGHTA and CDR2 as FQGNSA. The CDR3 DNA is TGTGCCAGCAGCTTGGGGACTAGTTCCGGAGGAGAGACCCAGTACTTC. Translating gives CASSLGTSSGGETQYF.

This chain links TRBV14 with TRBJ2-5; 13 nucleotides agree with TRBD2. V was pared by 2 bases and J by 6 bases, with 9 bases of the junction left unmatched. CDR1 is SGHDN and CDR2 is FVKESK in the germline V gene. CDR3 length equals 17 residues. CDR3 residues: CASSQPPGTSGEKTQYF. DNA of the CDR3: TGTGCCAGCAGCCAACCACCCGGGACTAGCGGGGAAAAGACCCAGTACTTC.

The rearrangement joins TRBV7-2 to TRBJ2-5; no clear D gene. The CDR3 spans 12 residues. The V end was cut by 3 bases, the J end by 4 bases, with 6 bases between. In germline, CDR1 is SGHTA, CDR2 FQGNSA. The CDR3 DNA is TGTGCCAGCAGCTTCAATAGAGAGACCCAGTACTTC. Translation: CASSFNRETQYF. Full variable domain (remainder filled in from reference TRBV7-2 and TRBJ2-5): GAGVSQSPSNKVTEKGKDVELRCDPISGHTALYWYRQSLGQGLEFLIYFQGNSAPDKSGLPSDRFSAERTGGSVSTLTIQRTQQEDSAVYLCASSFNRETQYFGPGTRLLVL.

The rearrangement links TRBV5-1 to TRBJ1-5; TRBD1 might be the D (6 bases). Germline V gene sequence: CDR1 SGHRS, CDR2 YFSETQ. V was trimmed by 4 bases and J by 0 bases, leaving 20 bases between them. The CDR3 spans 18 residues. CDR3 protein: CASSKTGPSVYSNQPQHF. Written as DNA, the CDR3 is TGCGCCAGCAGCAAGACAGGACCGAGCGTTTATAGCAATCAGCCCCAGCATTTT.

This clone showed up just once. The chain uses TRBV5-4 and TRBJ1-2, with 7 bases lining up with TRBD1. The germline V gene encodes CDR1 SGHNT and CDR2 YYREEE (reference sequence). The CDR3 is made up of 17 amino acids. J gave up 4 bases and V 1 base, and 13 bases lay outside the gene matches. CDR3: CASSLIRGQAIGYGYTF. CDR3 DNA: TGTGCCAGCAGCTTGATCCGCGGACAGGCTATTGGCTATGGCTACACCTTC.

CDR3 nucleotides: TGTGCCAGCAGCTGGGGCGGGAACACTGAAGCTTTCTTT. Translated: CASSWGGNTEAFF. The chain combines TRBV7-3 with TRBJ1-1, with TRBD1 as a possible D gene (5 bases). V lost 4 bases and J 1 base, leaving 7 bases between the germline ends. The CDR3 consists of 13 residues. Germline values: CDR1 SGHTA, CDR2 FQGTGA.

The V call is TRBV5-6, the J call TRBJ1-2; 9 nucleotides match TRBD1. Germline trimming cut 1 base from V and 7 bases from J; bases unmatched to any gene: 5. Germline values: CDR1 SGHDT, CDR2 YYEEEE. The CDR3 runs 14 residues. CDR3 amino acids: CASSLTGGLGGYTF. In DNA, the CDR3 is TGTGCCAGCAGCTTGACAGGGGGCTTAGGTGGCTACACCTTC.

This clone was found a few times. The V gene is TRBV9, the J gene TRBJ1-5, with no clear D. This CDR3 contains 15 residues. Trimming cost V 1 base and J 6 bases, with 14 bases left between them. Germline V gives CDR1 SGDLS, CDR2 YYNGEE. CDR3 nucleotide sequence: TGTGCCAGCAGCGTAAGCGGGGATGGAGGTCAGCCCCAGCATTTT. It yields the protein CASSVSGDGGQPQHF.

The chain carries TRBV5-1 and TRBJ1-6, with a tentative D call TRBD1 (6 bases). There are 14 residues in the CDR3. V lost 4 bases to trimming and J lost 7 bases, with 12 bases between them. Germline V gene sequence: CDR1 SGHRS, CDR2 YFSETQ. CDR3 nucleotide sequence: TGCGCCAGCAGCACAAGGGGGGGAAATTCACCCCTCCACTTT. This gives the protein CASSTRGGNSPLHF.

A few counts support this clone. The rearrangement links TRBV9 to TRBJ2-1; the match to TRBD2 covers 9 bases. With 6 bases clipped from V and 8 bases from J, the junction kept 12 bases outside the gene matches. The CDR3 consists of 15 residues. Germline loops: CDR1 SGDLS, CDR2 YYNGEE. The CDR3 DNA reads TGTGCCAGCAACCCAGCGGGGGGTTCTTCGGATGAGCAGTTCTTC. Translated: CASNPAGGSSDEQFF. The full variable domain, in which reference TRBV9 and TRBJ2-1 provide the parts outside the CDR3, is DSGVTQTPKHLITATGQRVTLRCSPRSGDLSVYWYQQSLDQGLQFLIQYYNGEERAKGNILERFSAQQFPDLHSELNLSSLELGDSALYFCASNPAGGSSDEQFFGPGTRLTVL.

This clone was seen only a few times. The V call is TRBV2, the J call TRBJ1-6, with D possibly TRBD1 on 5 matching bases. The CDR3 length is 12 residues. From germline, CDR1 is SNHLY and CDR2 FYNNEI. The CDR3 DNA follows: TGTGCAGGGCAGGGTGAAAATTCACCCCTCCACTTT. Amino acid sequence: CAGQGENSPLHF.

The chain couples TRBV7-6 to TRBJ2-3; 12 nucleotides align to TRBD2. The J segment lost 5 bases and the V segment lost 5 bases, leaving 11 bases of the junction unmatched. CDR3 length equals 17 residues. Germline lookup yields CDR1 SGHVS and CDR2 FNYEAQ. Here the CDR3 reads CASSKTSGGRAGDTQYF. CDR3 in DNA: TGTGCCAGCAGCAAAACTAGCGGGGGGCGGGCAGGAGATACGCAGTATTTT.

This chain connects TRBV18 to TRBJ1-2, with D maybe TRBD1 (6 bases). Trimming pared 3 bases from V and 8 bases from J, leaving 16 bases between. The CDR3 is 14 amino acids. Looked up from germline, CDR1 is KGHSH and CDR2 is LQKENI. The CDR3 loop is CASSPLQGSEGYTF. Written as DNA, the CDR3 is TGTGCCAGCTCACCTCTACAGGGTAGTGAGGGCTACACCTTC.

V gene TRBV9 combines with J gene TRBJ1-4, with D possibly matching TRBD1 (6 bases). V was clipped by 4 bases and J by 4 bases, with 14 bases between them. Germline CDR1 SGDLS, CDR2 YYNGEE. This CDR3 contains 15 residues. The CDR3 DNA reads TGTGCCAGCAGCTCCCAGCAGGGGTTTAATGAAAAACTGTTTTTT. It specifies CASSSQQGFNEKLFF.

This clone has just a few counts. The junction differs from germline at one of its ends, possibly a read error. This chain connects TRBV7-9 to TRBJ2-7; 10 bases fit TRBD1. The germline V gene has CDR1 SEHNR and CDR2 FQNEAQ (reference sequence). The CDR3 consists of 16 residues. The CDR3 reads CSSSSLMRDRGYEQYF. Here the CDR3 DNA reads TGTTCCAGCAGCTCCCTAATGCGGGACAGGGGCTACGAGCAGTACTTC.

This clone was detected only a few times. The rearrangement links TRBV6-6 to TRBJ1-2; D may be TRBD1 (6 bases). V gave up 5 bases and J gave up 7 bases, with 11 bases separating them. CDR3 length equals 12 residues. Germline V gene lookup returns CDR1 MNHNY and CDR2 SVGAGI (reference sequence). For the CDR3, the DNA is TGTGCCAGCAGTACAGGGTCCGGTGGCTACACCTTC. The encoded protein is CASSTGSGGYTF.

This clone was recorded only once. V is TRBV30 and J is TRBJ1-2; unclear D gene. This CDR3 contains 14 residues. V gave up 0 bases and J gave up 8 bases, with 16 bases separating them. CDR1 is GTSNPN and CDR2 is SVGIG in the germline V gene (reference sequence). The CDR3 spells CAWSVRGWAYGYTF. The CDR3 DNA is TGTGCCTGGAGTGTACGTGGGTGGGCATACGGCTACACCTTC.

This clone was counted a few times. The chain uses TRBV29-1 and TRBJ1-2, with TRBD1 matching 7 bases. The CDR3 sequence is 15 residues long. J gave up 0 bases and V 5 bases, and 9 bases lay outside the gene matches. Looked up from germline, CDR1 is SQVTM and CDR2 is ANQGSEA. CDR3 amino acids: CSVQTGTATNYGYTF. Here the CDR3 DNA reads TGCAGCGTTCAAACCGGGACAGCGACTAACTATGGCTACACCTTC. Supplemented by reference TRBV29-1 and TRBJ1-2, the full variable domain reads SAVISQKPSRDICQRGTSLTIQCQVDSQVTMMFWYRQQPGQSLTLIATANQGSEATYESGFVIDKFPISRPNLTFSTLTVSNMSPEDSSIYLCSVQTGTATNYGYTFGSGTRLTVV.

V is TRBV6-5 and J is TRBJ1-6; 7 bases agree with TRBD1. CDR3 length: 14 residues. With 6 bases clipped from V and 5 bases from J, the junction kept 4 bases outside the gene matches. Germline V gene lookup returns CDR1 MNHEY and CDR2 SVGAGI. The CDR3 DNA is TGTGCCAGCAGGTGGGGGACAGATAATTCACCCCTCCACTTT. Translated: CASRWGTDNSPLHF.

The V gene is TRBV10-3, the J gene TRBJ1-1; 7 nucleotides line up with TRBD1. The CDR3 runs 11 residues. Germline-derived CDR1 and CDR2 are ENHRY and SYGVKD. V shed 11 bases, J shed 6 bases, and the junction held 6 bases outside the gene matches. The CDR3, as DNA: TGTGCCGCAACAGGGGAAGCTGAAGCTTTCTTT. Protein sequence: CAATGEAEAFF.

The rearrangement uses TRBV6-1 and TRBJ1-3, with D unclear. This CDR3 has 12 amino acids. The ends were cut back, 6 bases at V and 0 bases at J, with 3 bases in the middle. Germline V gene data show CDR1 as MNHNS and CDR2 as SASEGT. CDR3 loop: CASRASGNTIYF. In DNA, the CDR3 is TGTGCCAGCAGGGCCTCTGGAAACACCATATATTTT.

This clone turned up a few times. The chain recombines TRBV6-1 with TRBJ1-4; tentatively, D is TRBD1 (6 bases). V lost 2 bases, J lost 7 bases, and 14 bases lay in between. The germline gives CDR1 MNHNS, CDR2 SASEGT. The CDR3 totals 15 residues. The CDR3 DNA sequence: TGTGCCAGCAGTGAATGGACAGCGTCTAGTGAAAAACTGTTTTTT. Translating gives CASSEWTASSEKLFF.